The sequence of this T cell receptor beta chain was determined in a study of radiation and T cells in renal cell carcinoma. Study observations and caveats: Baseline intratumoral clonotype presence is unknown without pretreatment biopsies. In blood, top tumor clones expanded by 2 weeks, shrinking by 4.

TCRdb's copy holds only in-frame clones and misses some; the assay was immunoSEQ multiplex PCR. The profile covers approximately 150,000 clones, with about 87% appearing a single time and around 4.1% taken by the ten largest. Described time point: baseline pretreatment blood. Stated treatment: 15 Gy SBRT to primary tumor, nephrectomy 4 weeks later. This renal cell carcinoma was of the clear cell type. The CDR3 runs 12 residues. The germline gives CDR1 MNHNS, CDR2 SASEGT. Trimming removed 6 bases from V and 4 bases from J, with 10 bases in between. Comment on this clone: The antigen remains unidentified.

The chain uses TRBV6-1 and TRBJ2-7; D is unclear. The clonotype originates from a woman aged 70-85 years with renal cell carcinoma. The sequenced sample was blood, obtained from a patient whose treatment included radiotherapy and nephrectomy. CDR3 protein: CASRLLGYEQYF. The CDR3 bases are TGTGCCAGCAGACTCCTCGGGTACGAGCAGTACTTC.